The subject of this entry is one T cell receptor (beta chain). The antigen is unknown. The data were taken from a study of regulatory T cells in long-lasting Graves disease. This CDR3 contains 14 residues. Germline CDR1 DFQATT, CDR2 SNEGSKA (reference sequence). V was trimmed by 0 bases and J by 1 base, leaving 9 bases between them. Arm-PCR of CDR3 regions with iRepertoire HTBI primers generated TCR beta libraries. TCRdb reanalysed the multiplex PCR reads using MiXCR and keeps one entry per CDR3 protein. The repertoire includes about 330,000 distinct CDR3 sequences, 15% to 20% of them detected once, and roughly a fifth sits in the top ten. Time point: newly diagnosed GD, antithyroid drugs for less than 3 months. PBMCs provided the RNA from which the TCR library was made. Those enrolled as patients came out of an endocrinology department in Xi'an, China. Study findings and constraints: For persistent Graves' patients, TCR diversity was lower than for newly diagnosed ones.

In addition, the sample was reused for a study of T cells in Graves' hyperthyroidism and ophthalmopathy. As reported in that work: Ophthalmopathy got predicted by the model a median roughly 6.1 months before its onset.

This chain uses TRBV20-1 with TRBJ2-5, with no clear D. This sample comprised peripheral blood mononuclear cells (PBMCs), obtained at new diagnosis, from a patient treated with antithyroid drugs. The sequence derives from a woman aged 18-29 years with Graves disease. In nucleotides, the CDR3 is TGCAGTGCTAGAGATGCGAGGTTCCAAGAGACCCAGTACTTC. This translates into CSARDARFQETQYF.